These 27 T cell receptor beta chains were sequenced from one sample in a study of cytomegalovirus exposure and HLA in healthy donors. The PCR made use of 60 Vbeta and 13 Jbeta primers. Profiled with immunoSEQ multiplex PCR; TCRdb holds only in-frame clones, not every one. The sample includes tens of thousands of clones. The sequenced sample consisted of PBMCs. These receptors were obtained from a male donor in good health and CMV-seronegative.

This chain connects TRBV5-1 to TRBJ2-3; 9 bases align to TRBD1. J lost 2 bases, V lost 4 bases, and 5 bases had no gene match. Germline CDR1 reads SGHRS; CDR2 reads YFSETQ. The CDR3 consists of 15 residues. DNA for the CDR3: TGCGCCAGCAGCCCCCGGGACAGGGCCACAGATACGCAGTATTTT. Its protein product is CASSPRDRATDTQYF.

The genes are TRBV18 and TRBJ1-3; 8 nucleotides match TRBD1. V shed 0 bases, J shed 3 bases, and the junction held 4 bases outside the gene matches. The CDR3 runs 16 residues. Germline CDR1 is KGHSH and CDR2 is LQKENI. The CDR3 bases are TGTGCCAGCTCACCACCGACAGGGGCTTATGGAAACACCATATATTTT. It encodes CASSPPTGAYGNTIYF.

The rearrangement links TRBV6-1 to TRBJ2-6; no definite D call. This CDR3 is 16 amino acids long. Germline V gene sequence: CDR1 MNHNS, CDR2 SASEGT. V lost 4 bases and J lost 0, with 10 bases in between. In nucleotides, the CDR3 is TGTGCCAGCAGTGCCTCCCGTCTCTCTGGGGCCAACGTCCTGACTTTC. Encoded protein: CASSASRLSGANVLTF.

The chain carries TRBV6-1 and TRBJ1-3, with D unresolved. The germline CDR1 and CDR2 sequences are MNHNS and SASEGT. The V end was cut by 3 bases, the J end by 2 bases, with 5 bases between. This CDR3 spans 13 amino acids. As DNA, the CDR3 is TGTGCCAGCAGTGACGGGGCTGGAAACACCATATATTTT. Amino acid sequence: CASSDGAGNTIYF.

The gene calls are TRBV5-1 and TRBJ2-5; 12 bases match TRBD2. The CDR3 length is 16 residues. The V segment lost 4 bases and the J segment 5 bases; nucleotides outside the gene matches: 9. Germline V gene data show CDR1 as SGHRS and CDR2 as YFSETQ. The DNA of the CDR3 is TGCGCCAGCAGCGTGACTAGCGGGGGCAAATGGGAGACCCAGTACTTC. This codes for CASSVTSGGKWETQYF.

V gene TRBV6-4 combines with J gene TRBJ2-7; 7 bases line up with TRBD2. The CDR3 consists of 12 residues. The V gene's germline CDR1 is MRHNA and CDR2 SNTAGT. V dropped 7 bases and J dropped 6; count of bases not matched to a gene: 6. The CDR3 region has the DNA TGTGCCAGCACCTGGCCGGGGGGCGAGCAGTACTTC. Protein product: CASTWPGGEQYF.

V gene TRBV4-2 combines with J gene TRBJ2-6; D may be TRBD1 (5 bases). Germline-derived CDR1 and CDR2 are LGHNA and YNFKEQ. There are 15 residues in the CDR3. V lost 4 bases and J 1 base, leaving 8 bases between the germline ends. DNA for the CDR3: TGTGCCAGCAGCCCCCAGGGTTCTGGGGCCAACGTCCTGACTTTC. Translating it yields CASSPQGSGANVLTF.

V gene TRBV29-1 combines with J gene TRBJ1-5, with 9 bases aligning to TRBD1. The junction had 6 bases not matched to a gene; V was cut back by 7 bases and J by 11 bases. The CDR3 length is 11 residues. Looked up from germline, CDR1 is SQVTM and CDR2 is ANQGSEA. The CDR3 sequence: CSAGTGRTQHF. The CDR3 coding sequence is TGCAGCGCGGGGACAGGGCGAACCCAGCATTTT.

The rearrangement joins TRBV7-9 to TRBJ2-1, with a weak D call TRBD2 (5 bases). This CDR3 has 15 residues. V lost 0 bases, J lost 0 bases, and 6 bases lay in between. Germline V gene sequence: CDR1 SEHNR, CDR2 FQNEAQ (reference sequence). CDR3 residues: CASSLAGSSYNEQFF. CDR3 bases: TGTGCCAGCAGCTTAGCGGGGAGCTCCTACAATGAGCAGTTCTTC.

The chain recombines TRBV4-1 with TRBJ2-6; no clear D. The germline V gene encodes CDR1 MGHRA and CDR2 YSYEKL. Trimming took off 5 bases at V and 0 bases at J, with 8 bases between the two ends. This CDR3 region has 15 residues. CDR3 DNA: TGCGCCAGCAGCTTTCGGGTCTCTGGGGCCAACGTCCTGACTTTC. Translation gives CASSFRVSGANVLTF.

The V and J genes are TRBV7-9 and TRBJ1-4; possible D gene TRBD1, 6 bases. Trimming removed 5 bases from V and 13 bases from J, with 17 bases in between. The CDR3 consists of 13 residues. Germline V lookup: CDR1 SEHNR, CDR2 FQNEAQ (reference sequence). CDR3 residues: CASSAGDIQRLFF. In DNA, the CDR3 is TGTGCCAGCAGCGCTGGGGACATCCAAAGACTGTTTTTT.

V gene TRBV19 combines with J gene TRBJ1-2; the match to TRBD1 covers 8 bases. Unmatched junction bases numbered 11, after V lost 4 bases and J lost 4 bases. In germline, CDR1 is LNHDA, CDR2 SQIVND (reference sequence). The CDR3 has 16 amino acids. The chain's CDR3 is CASSRPPGGVSYGYTF. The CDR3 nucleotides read TGTGCCAGTAGTAGGCCCCCAGGGGGCGTCAGCTATGGCTACACCTTC. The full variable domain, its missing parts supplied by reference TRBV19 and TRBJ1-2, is DGGITQSPKYLFRKEGQNVTLSCEQNLNHDAMYWYRQDPGQGLRLIYYSQIVNDFQKGDIAEGYSVSREKKESFPLTVTSAQKNPTAFYLCASSRPPGGVSYGYTFGSGTRLTVV.

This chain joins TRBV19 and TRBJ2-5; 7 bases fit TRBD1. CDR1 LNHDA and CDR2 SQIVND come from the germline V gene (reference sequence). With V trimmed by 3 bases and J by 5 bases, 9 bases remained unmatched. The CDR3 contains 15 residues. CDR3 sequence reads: CASSIPAGGMETQYF. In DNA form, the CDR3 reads TGTGCCAGTAGTATCCCAGCAGGGGGAATGGAGACCCAGTACTTC.

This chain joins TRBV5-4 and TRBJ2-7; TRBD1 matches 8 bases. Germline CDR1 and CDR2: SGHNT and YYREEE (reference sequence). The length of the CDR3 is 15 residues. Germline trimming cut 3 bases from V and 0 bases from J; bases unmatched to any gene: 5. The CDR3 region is CASSSQDRASYEQYF. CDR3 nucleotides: TGTGCCAGCAGCTCGCAGGACAGGGCCTCCTACGAGCAGTACTTC.

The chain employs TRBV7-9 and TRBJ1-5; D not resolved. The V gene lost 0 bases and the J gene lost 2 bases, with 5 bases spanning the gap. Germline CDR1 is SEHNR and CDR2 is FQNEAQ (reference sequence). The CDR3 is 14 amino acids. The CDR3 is CASSLAQGNQPQHF. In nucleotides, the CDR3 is TGTGCCAGCAGCTTAGCGCAGGGCAATCAGCCCCAGCATTTT.

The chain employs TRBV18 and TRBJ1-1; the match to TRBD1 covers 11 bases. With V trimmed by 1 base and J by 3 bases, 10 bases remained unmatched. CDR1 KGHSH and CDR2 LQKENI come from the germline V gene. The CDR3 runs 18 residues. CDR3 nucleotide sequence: TGTGCCAGCTCACCACGCGGACAGGGGGCGATGAGGGACACTGAAGCTTTCTTT. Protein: CASSPRGQGAMRDTEAFF.

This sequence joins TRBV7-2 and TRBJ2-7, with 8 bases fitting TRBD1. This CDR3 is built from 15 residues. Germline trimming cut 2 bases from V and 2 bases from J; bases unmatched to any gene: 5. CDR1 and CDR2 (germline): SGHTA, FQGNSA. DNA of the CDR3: TGTGCCAGCAGCTTACAGGGGGCGGGCCCCTACGAGCAGTACTTC. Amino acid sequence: CASSLQGAGPYEQYF.

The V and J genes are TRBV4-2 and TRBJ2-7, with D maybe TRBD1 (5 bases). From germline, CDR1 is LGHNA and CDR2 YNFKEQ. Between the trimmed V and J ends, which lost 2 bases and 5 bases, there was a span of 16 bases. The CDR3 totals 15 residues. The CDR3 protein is CASSQSIIKGDEQYF. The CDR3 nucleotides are TGTGCCAGCAGCCAATCCATAATTAAAGGGGACGAGCAGTACTTC.

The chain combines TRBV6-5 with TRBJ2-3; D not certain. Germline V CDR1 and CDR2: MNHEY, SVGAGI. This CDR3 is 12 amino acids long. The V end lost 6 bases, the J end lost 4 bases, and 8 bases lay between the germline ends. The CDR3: CASRGSSDTQYF. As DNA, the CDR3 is TGTGCCAGCAGGGGTAGCTCAGATACGCAGTATTTT.

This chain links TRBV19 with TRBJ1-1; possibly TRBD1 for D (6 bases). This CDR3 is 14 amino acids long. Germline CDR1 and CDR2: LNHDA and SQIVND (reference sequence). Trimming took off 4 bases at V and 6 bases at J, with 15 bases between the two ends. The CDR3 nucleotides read TGTGCCAGTAGTACCTCGGGGGGCCGTTCTGAAGCTTTCTTT. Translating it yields CASSTSGGRSEAFF.

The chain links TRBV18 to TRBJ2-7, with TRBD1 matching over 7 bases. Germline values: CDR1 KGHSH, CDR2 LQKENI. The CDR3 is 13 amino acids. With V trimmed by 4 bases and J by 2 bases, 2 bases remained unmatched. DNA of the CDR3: TGTGCCAGCTCACTGGACAGGCCCTACGAGCAGTACTTC. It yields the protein CASSLDRPYEQYF.

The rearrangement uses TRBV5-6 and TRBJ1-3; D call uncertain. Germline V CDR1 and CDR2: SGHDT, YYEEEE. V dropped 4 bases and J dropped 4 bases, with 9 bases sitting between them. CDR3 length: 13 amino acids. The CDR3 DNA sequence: TGTGCCAGCAGCCAAGACGGGGGAAACACCATATATTTT. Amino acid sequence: CASSQDGGNTIYF.

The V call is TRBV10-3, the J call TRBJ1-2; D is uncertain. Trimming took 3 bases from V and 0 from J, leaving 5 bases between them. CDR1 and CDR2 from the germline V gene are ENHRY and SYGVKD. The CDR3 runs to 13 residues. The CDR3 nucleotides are TGTGCCATCAGTGACACTACTAACTATGGCTACACCTTC. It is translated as CAISDTTNYGYTF.

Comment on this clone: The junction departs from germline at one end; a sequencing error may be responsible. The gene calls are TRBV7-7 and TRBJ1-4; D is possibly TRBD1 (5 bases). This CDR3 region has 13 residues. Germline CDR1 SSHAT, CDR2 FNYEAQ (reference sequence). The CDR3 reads CASSQTPGEKLFF. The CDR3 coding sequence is TGTGCTAGCAGCCAAACTCCAGGGGAAAAACTGTTTTTT.

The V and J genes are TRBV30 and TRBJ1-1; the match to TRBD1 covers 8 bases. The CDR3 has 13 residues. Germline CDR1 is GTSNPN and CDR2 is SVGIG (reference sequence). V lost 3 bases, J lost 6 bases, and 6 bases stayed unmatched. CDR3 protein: CAWSGQGAAEAFF. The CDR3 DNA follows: TGTGCCTGGAGCGGACAGGGAGCGGCTGAAGCTTTCTTT.

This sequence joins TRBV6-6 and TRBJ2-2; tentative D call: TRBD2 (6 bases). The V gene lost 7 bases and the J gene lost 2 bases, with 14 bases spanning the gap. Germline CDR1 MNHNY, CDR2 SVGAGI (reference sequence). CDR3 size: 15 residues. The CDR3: CASTSGGGNTGELFF. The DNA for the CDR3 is TGTGCCAGCACGTCCGGGGGAGGCAACACCGGGGAGCTGTTTTTT.

The CDR3, as DNA: TGTGCCAGCAGCCGACGGACAGGGCGGAACACCGGGGAGCTGTTTTTT. This sequence encodes CASSRRTGRNTGELFF. The rearrangement joins TRBV9 to TRBJ2-2, with 8 nucleotides matching TRBD1. The CDR3 totals 16 residues. J lost 1 base, V lost 4 bases, and 6 bases had no gene match. Germline CDR1 and CDR2: SGDLS and YYNGEE.